A single sample gave rise to the 13 T cell receptor beta chains below, sequenced in a study of cytomegalovirus exposure and HLA in healthy donors. Using immunoSEQ multiplex PCR, the repertoire was profiled, and TCRdb retains in-frame clones only, with some absent. The repertoire has 300,000 or so clones, around 90% of them found once; the top ten carry approximately 0.9%. Material for sequencing was PBMCs. The receptor set was obtained from a young man in good health and CMV-seronegative.

This CDR3 is CASSPSPRGTGGTSGNTIYF. CDR3 coding DNA: TGTGCCAGCAGCCCATCACCAAGGGGGACAGGGGGCACCTCTGGAAACACCATATATTTT. The chain links TRBV9 to TRBJ1-3; 12 nucleotides align to TRBD1. Trimming took 4 bases from V and 0 from J; bases not matched to a gene: 14. This CDR3 region has 20 residues. CDR1 SGDLS and CDR2 YYNGEE come from the germline V gene.

Only one count was recorded for this clone. One end of the junction varies from germline; a read error may be responsible. This chain uses TRBV20-1 with TRBJ1-2; the D is unclear. Germline CDR1 is DFQATT and CDR2 is SNEGSKA (reference sequence). The CDR3 extends over 10 amino acids. CDR3 in amino acids: CSARAGGYTF. As DNA, the CDR3 is TGCAGTGCCAGAGCCGGTGGCTACACCTTC.

This clone has just one count. The V call is TRBV27, the J call TRBJ1-5; D gene unclear. This CDR3 has 14 amino acids. V was cut by 4 bases and J by 0 bases, with 7 bases left in between. Germline values: CDR1 MNHEY, CDR2 SMNVEV (reference sequence). CDR3 in amino acids: CASSYSNSNQPQHF. The CDR3 DNA is TGTGCCAGCAGTTACAGCAATAGCAATCAGCCCCAGCATTTT.

The chain is built from TRBV19 and TRBJ2-7; 8 bases are a match to TRBD1. Germline assignment: CDR1 LNHDA and CDR2 SQIVND (reference sequence). After removal of 5 bases from V and 2 bases from J, the junction contained 8 bases not matched to a gene. CDR3 length equals 15 residues. The CDR3, as DNA: TGTGCCAGTAGTGTACCGGGACAGGTGGCCTACGAGCAGTACTTC. Translation gives CASSVPGQVAYEQYF. The full variable domain, with the rest looked up from reference TRBV19 and TRBJ2-7, is DGGITQSPKYLFRKEGQNVTLSCEQNLNHDAMYWYRQDPGQGLRLIYYSQIVNDFQKGDIAEGYSVSREKKESFPLTVTSAQKNPTAFYLCASSVPGQVAYEQYFGPGTRLTVT.

There are a few counts of this clone. This chain links TRBV2 with TRBJ1-5; no firm D call. The CDR3 is made up of 12 amino acids. The V end was cut by 4 bases, the J end by 4 bases, with 5 bases between. Germline V gene sequence: CDR1 SNHLY, CDR2 FYNNEI. The CDR3: CASSGENQPQHF. As DNA, the CDR3 is TGTGCCAGCAGTGGGGAGAATCAGCCCCAGCATTTT.

The chain recombines TRBV5-5 with TRBJ1-1; D is undetermined. The CDR3 sequence is 13 residues long. Germline CDR1 SGHKS, CDR2 YYEKEE (reference sequence). Trimming took off 0 bases at V and 0 bases at J, with 3 bases between the two ends. CDR3 region: CASSLDMNTEAFF. The DNA for the CDR3 is TGTGCCAGCAGCTTGGATATGAACACTGAAGCTTTCTTT.

This sequence joins TRBV11-2 and TRBJ2-2, with D hard to call. The CDR3 has 15 residues. Per the germline V gene, CDR1 is SGHAT and CDR2 is FQNNGV. V was trimmed by 1 base and J by 4 bases, leaving 10 bases between them. The CDR3 nucleotides are TGTGCCAGCAGCTTAGGAGGCTTCGGCACCGGGGAGCTGTTTTTT. This sequence encodes CASSLGGFGTGELFF.

This chain connects TRBV7-2 to TRBJ2-3, with 10 positions matching TRBD2. Germline CDR1 SGHTA, CDR2 FQGNSA. There are 16 residues in the CDR3. With V trimmed by 5 bases and J by 0 bases, 5 bases remained unmatched. The CDR3 loop reads CASSLGAGGSTDTQYF. As DNA, the CDR3 is TGTGCCAGCAGCCTAGGAGCGGGGGGGAGCACAGATACGCAGTATTTT.

The V gene is TRBV10-1, the J gene TRBJ2-3, with a weak D call TRBD1 (5 bases). The CDR3 runs to 14 residues. The germline V gene encodes CDR1 WNHNN and CDR2 SYGVQD (reference sequence). Trimming cost V 3 bases and J 1 base, with 8 bases left between them. CDR3 loop: CASSDAGRTDTQYF. The DNA of the CDR3 is TGCGCCAGCAGTGACGCAGGGCGCACAGATACGCAGTATTTT.

DNA of the CDR3: TGCGCCAGCAGCTTTAGCTCGAACACCGGGGAGCTGTTTTTT. It specifies CASSFSSNTGELFF. The V call is TRBV5-1, the J call TRBJ2-2; D uncertain. CDR1 is SGHRS and CDR2 is YFSETQ in the germline V gene. V was cut by 2 bases and J by 0 bases, with 5 bases left in between. The CDR3 totals 14 residues.

The count of this clone is one. The rearrangement uses TRBV10-2 and TRBJ1-1; a possible D gene is TRBD1 (5 bases). The length of the CDR3 is 15 residues. Germline lookup yields CDR1 WSHSY and CDR2 SAAADI. The V end was cut by 8 bases, the J end by 4 bases, with 20 bases between. CDR3 DNA sequence: TGCGCCAGCTCCTCATATCGGGGGTTGAGCACTGAAGCTTTCTTT. This codes for CASSSYRGLSTEAFF.

This chain links TRBV5-6 with TRBJ1-3; 8 bases are shared with TRBD1. Germline V CDR1 and CDR2: SGHDT, YYEEEE. This CDR3 has 16 amino acids. With V trimmed by 3 bases and J by 0 bases, 5 bases remained unmatched. CDR3 DNA sequence: TGTGCCAGCAGCTCACAGGGGGTAAGCTCTGGAAACACCATATATTTT. Its protein product is CASSSQGVSSGNTIYF.

The chain is built from TRBV14 and TRBJ2-1; 7 nucleotides agree with TRBD1. Germline V gene sequence: CDR1 SGHDN, CDR2 FVKESK. The V and J ends lost 4 bases and 12 bases, in that order; junction bases with no gene match: 6. The CDR3 runs 12 residues. The CDR3 DNA reads as TGTGCCAGCAGCCTGACAGGGTTTAGGCAGTTCTTC. Encoded protein: CASSLTGFRQFF. Based on the CDR3 plus reference TRBV14 and TRBJ2-1, the full variable domain is EAGVTQFPSHSVIEKGQTVTLRCDPISGHDNLYWYRRVMGKEIKFLLHFVKESKQDESGMPNNRFLAERTGGTYSTLKVQPAELEDSGVYFCASSLTGFRQFFGPGTRLTVL.